What follows are 31 T cell receptor beta chains derived from one specimen sequenced in a study of blood T cell repertoires in COVID-19. Produced via immunoSEQ multiplex PCR; TCRdb's table is partial and in-frame only. The sample contains roughly 250,000 clones, over 80% of which appear only once. Sequenced sample: peripheral blood. Source of these receptors: a woman between 40 and 50 years old with acute or convalescent COVID-19.

This chain uses TRBV4-2 with TRBJ1-6; 8 bases fit TRBD1. J gave up 6 bases and V 0 bases, and 7 bases lay outside the gene matches. Looked up from germline, CDR1 is LGHNA and CDR2 is YNFKEQ. The CDR3 totals 17 residues. CDR3 sequence reads: CASSQEGGQGGNSPLHF. In DNA, the CDR3 is TGTGCCAGCAGCCAAGAGGGCGGACAGGGAGGTAATTCACCCCTCCACTTT.

The genes are TRBV21-1 and TRBJ1-2. TRBV21-1 is classified as a pseudogene. There are 21 residues in the CDR3. The CDR3 DNA reads TGTGCCAGCCCTAAAGTGGCCGACCTAAGCAAATCCTCTGGAGCTAACTATGGCTACACCTTC. This encodes CASPKVADLSKSSGANYGYTF.

CDR3 nucleotides: TGTGCCAGCAGTCTGGGGACAGGGCCCTATGGCTACACCTTC. Its protein product is CASSLGTGPYGYTF. V and J are TRBV6-5 and TRBJ1-2, with TRBD1 matching 9 bases. V trimming: 5 bases; J trimming: 4 bases; junction bases outside the gene matches: 5. The CDR3 runs 14 residues. Germline lookup yields CDR1 MNHEY and CDR2 SVGAGI.

The chain recombines TRBV14 with TRBJ1-2; TRBD1 matches at 9 bases. Looked up from germline, CDR1 is SGHDN and CDR2 is FVKESK. With V trimmed by 3 bases and J by 2 bases, 7 bases remained unmatched. The CDR3 covers 16 residues. The chain's CDR3 is CASSHGTGMANYGYTF. CDR3 DNA: TGTGCCAGCAGCCACGGGACAGGGATGGCCAACTATGGCTACACCTTC.

The chain is built from TRBV11-2 and TRBJ2-1; weak D call: TRBD2 (5 bases). The germline V gene encodes CDR1 SGHAT and CDR2 FQNNGV. The CDR3 loop spans 13 amino acids. V was pared by 4 bases and J by 9 bases, with 13 bases between. In nucleotides, the CDR3 is TGTGCCAGCAGCTCCCGCCCGGGGAGTGAGCAGTTCTTC. The encoded protein is CASSSRPGSEQFF.

A word on this clone: Relative to the germline gene, one junction end is altered; a read error may explain this. J is TRBJ1-1 and V is TRBV30; 10 bases agree with TRBD1. The CDR3 extends over 14 amino acids. Germline CDR1 GTSNPN, CDR2 SVGIG (reference sequence). The CDR3 DNA sequence: TGTGCCTGGAGTGGACAGGGGGCTAACAGTGAAGCTTTCTTT. As protein: CAWSGQGANSEAFF.

The chain combines TRBV28 with TRBJ1-6; D uncertain. This CDR3 has 16 residues. Trimming cost V 2 bases and J 0 bases, with 8 bases left between them. Germline CDR1 MDHEN, CDR2 SYDVKM. CDR3 loop: CASSLTESSYNSPLHF. DNA of the CDR3: TGTGCCAGCAGTTTAACAGAGAGCTCCTATAATTCACCCCTCCACTTT.

This rearrangement joins TRBV27 to TRBJ2-3; 11 bases are a match to TRBD2. The CDR3 runs 19 residues. From germline, CDR1 is MNHEY and CDR2 SMNVEV (reference sequence). Trimming removed 4 bases from V and 3 bases from J; junction bases left unmatched: 15. The CDR3 here is CASSSLTSGGAQITDTQYF. In DNA form, the CDR3 reads TGTGCCAGCAGTTCACTTACTAGCGGGGGAGCCCAGATTACAGATACGCAGTATTTT.

J is TRBJ1-6 and V is TRBV5-6; D is perhaps TRBD1 (5 bases). The CDR3 length is 14 residues. Trimming removed 1 base from V and 8 bases from J, with 10 bases in between. Germline CDR1 is SGHDT and CDR2 is YYEEEE. CDR3 amino acids: CASSLPGPYSPLHF. CDR3 sequence (DNA): TGTGCCAGCAGCTTGCCAGGGCCTTATTCACCCCTCCACTTT.

The chain is built from TRBV5-1 and TRBJ1-1; 9 nucleotides align to TRBD1. Germline loops: CDR1 SGHRS, CDR2 YFSETQ. The CDR3 spans 15 residues. V shed 1 base, J shed 2 bases, and the junction held 3 bases outside the gene matches. CDR3 protein: CASSLWGQGNTEAFF. The CDR3 nucleotides are TGCGCCAGCAGCTTGTGGGGACAGGGTAACACTGAAGCTTTCTTT.

The rearrangement joins TRBV29-1 to TRBJ1-1; 7 bases match TRBD1. J gave up 11 bases and V 5 bases, and 8 bases lay outside the gene matches. Per the germline V gene, CDR1 is SQVTM and CDR2 is ANQGSEA. The CDR3 consists of 11 residues. The CDR3 loop reads CSVHRGAVAFF. The CDR3 bases are TGCAGCGTTCACAGGGGAGCAGTGGCTTTCTTT. Full variable domain (remainder filled in from reference TRBV29-1 and TRBJ1-1): SAVISQKPSRDICQRGTSLTIQCQVDSQVTMMFWYRQQPGQSLTLIATANQGSEATYESGFVIDKFPISRPNLTFSTLTVSNMSPEDSSIYLCSVHRGAVAFFGQGTRLTVV.

The J gene is TRBJ1-2, the V gene TRBV27, with a possible D match to TRBD1 (5 bases). Trimming cost V 4 bases and J 7 bases, with 22 bases left between them. This CDR3 is built from 16 residues. Germline V gives CDR1 MNHEY, CDR2 SMNVEV (reference sequence). The CDR3 loop is CASSSPPWKGRGGYTF. The CDR3 nucleotides read TGTGCCAGCAGTTCCCCGCCCTGGAAGGGGCGAGGTGGCTACACCTTC.

This chain links TRBV7-6 with TRBJ1-1; possible D gene TRBD1, 5 bases. The CDR3 sequence is 16 residues long. V was shortened by 1 base and J by 3 bases, with 15 bases between the two germline ends. Germline V lookup: CDR1 SGHVS, CDR2 FNYEAQ. The CDR3 sequence is CASSLVWGLIDTEAFF. The DNA for the CDR3 is TGTGCCAGCAGCTTAGTGTGGGGACTCATCGACACTGAAGCTTTCTTT.

The chain is built from TRBV30 and TRBJ1-6; maybe TRBD1 (6 bases). Per the germline V gene, CDR1 is GTSNPN and CDR2 is SVGIG (reference sequence). Between the trimmed V and J ends, which lost 2 bases and 9 bases, there was a span of 11 bases. This CDR3 is 13 amino acids long. The CDR3 DNA reads TGTGCCTGGAGTCTGACAGGAGCTTCACCCCTCCACTTT. Translation: CAWSLTGASPLHF.

The J gene is TRBJ1-1, the V gene TRBV24-1, with no clear D. This CDR3 comprises 11 residues. The germline CDR1 and CDR2 sequences are KGHDR and SFDVKD. V gave up 1 base and J gave up 11 bases, with 7 bases separating them. The CDR3 DNA sequence: TGTGCCACCAGTGATTTAATGAGGGCTTTCTTT. Translation: CATSDLMRAFF.

The chain recombines TRBV28 with TRBJ2-1; possible D gene TRBD2, 6 bases. Per germline, CDR1 MDHEN and CDR2 SYDVKM. Trimming removed 3 bases from V and 0 bases from J, with 6 bases in between. The CDR3 is made up of 14 amino acids. CDR3 sequence (DNA): TGTGCCAGCAGTTTGGGGGGCTCCTACAATGAGCAGTTCTTC. Encoded protein: CASSLGGSYNEQFF.

The chain combines TRBV9 with TRBJ1-1; maybe TRBD1 (5 bases). The CDR3 consists of 15 residues. V lost 4 bases, J lost 3 bases, and 16 bases lay in between. Germline loops: CDR1 SGDLS, CDR2 YYNGEE. CDR3 residues: CASSPLRQRHTEAFF. For the CDR3, the DNA is TGTGCCAGCAGCCCCCTCAGACAGCGTCACACTGAAGCTTTCTTT.

The chain is built from TRBV5-4 and TRBJ1-1; perhaps TRBD1 as D (6 bases). Germline V gene sequence: CDR1 SGHNT, CDR2 YYREEE (reference sequence). The CDR3 contains 14 residues. Trimming left V 4 bases short and J 1 base short, with 11 bases between. The CDR3 reads CASSPRDKNTEAFF. The CDR3 nucleotides are TGTGCCAGCAGCCCTCGGGACAAGAACACTGAAGCTTTCTTT.

The chain recombines TRBV6-5 with TRBJ1-1; tentatively, D is TRBD1 (6 bases). The V and J ends lost 8 bases and 1 base respectively, with 17 bases between them. CDR3 length equals 15 residues. CDR1 and CDR2 (germline): MNHEY, SVGAGI. The CDR3 sequence: CASLGMYRANTEAFF. CDR3 nucleotide sequence: TGTGCCAGCCTCGGGATGTACAGGGCGAACACTGAAGCTTTCTTT.

The chain joins TRBV3-1 (or the pseudogene TRBV3-2) to TRBJ2-7, with 7 positions matching TRBD1. Germline V lookup: CDR1 LGHDT, CDR2 YNNKEL (reference sequence). The CDR3 runs 13 residues. The DNA for the CDR3 is TGTGCCAGCAGCCCTGGATTTGGGACAGCCGCCGGCGTC. Protein product: CASSPGFGTAAGV.

There are a few counts of this clone. This chain joins TRBV6-2 or TRBV6-3 and TRBJ2-7, with no clear D. V lost 6 bases, J lost 9 bases, and 15 bases lay in between. The germline CDR1 and CDR2 sequences are MNHEY and SVGEGT. The CDR3 length is 12 residues. The CDR3 loop is CASSNEMGVQYV. The CDR3 coding sequence is TGTGCCAGCAGCAACGAAATGGGCGTGCAGTACGTC.

The chain combines TRBV25-1 with TRBJ1-3; 8 nucleotides line up with TRBD1. The CDR3 has 16 amino acids. The V and J ends lost 4 bases and 3 bases, in that order; junction bases with no gene match: 8. From germline, CDR1 is MGHDK and CDR2 SYGVNS. This CDR3 reads CASSVSQGAGGNTIYF. For the CDR3, the DNA is TGTGCCAGCAGTGTTTCGCAGGGGGCAGGTGGAAACACCATATATTTT.

The chain has TRBV6-1 and TRBJ2-7, with D possibly matching TRBD1 (5 bases). Germline CDR1 MNHNS, CDR2 SASEGT. Trimming left V 3 bases short and J 3 bases short, with 9 bases between. There are 13 residues in the CDR3. The CDR3 DNA sequence: TGTGCCAGCAGTGAGGGGCCGAACTACGAGCAGTACGTC. Protein product: CASSEGPNYEQYV.

This clone was found many times. This sequence joins TRBV5-4 and TRBJ2-3; 7 positions agree with TRBD2. The germline CDR1 and CDR2 sequences are SGHNT and YYREEE (reference sequence). V shed 0 bases and J 2 bases; nucleotides not matched to a gene: 6. The CDR3 is made up of 16 amino acids. The CDR3: CASSLVTSVNTDTQYF. The DNA of the CDR3 is TGTGCCAGCAGCTTGGTAACTAGCGTTAACACAGATACGCAGTATTTT.

The chain has TRBV9 and TRBJ2-1; 7 bases match TRBD1. This CDR3 contains 17 residues. Germline loops: CDR1 SGDLS, CDR2 YYNGEE. Trimming cost V 1 base and J 0 bases; bases outside gene matches: 7. DNA for the CDR3: TGTGCCAGCAGCGTATCCTCGGGGACAGCCTCCTACAATGAGCAGTTCTTC. It translates to CASSVSSGTASYNEQFF.

The chain is built from TRBV5-1 and TRBJ1-2; the D is unclear. Germline V lookup: CDR1 SGHRS, CDR2 YFSETQ. This CDR3 region has 14 residues. Deletions cut 0 bases from V and 4 bases from J, with 10 bases between. This CDR3 is CASSLVPDIYGYTF. The CDR3 bases are TGCGCCAGCAGCTTGGTCCCAGACATCTATGGCTACACCTTC.

This chain joins TRBV4-2 and TRBJ1-1; D gene uncertain. Germline-derived CDR1 and CDR2 are LGHNA and YNFKEQ. The CDR3 is 18 residues long. With 0 bases removed from V and 1 base from J, the gap between germline ends came to 18 bases. The CDR3 DNA is TGTGCCAGCAGCCAAGATCTCCCCCCCGCGGTTGCGAACACTGAAGCTTTCTTT. Its protein is CASSQDLPPAVANTEAFF.

This clone was seen only once. The chain combines TRBV4-1 with TRBJ1-2; 11 nucleotides match TRBD1. This CDR3 is built from 16 residues. The V and J ends lost 1 base and 8 bases, in that order; junction bases with no gene match: 9. Germline CDR1 reads MGHRA; CDR2 reads YSYEKL. The CDR3 DNA reads TGCGCCAGCAGCCAAGGGACTTCGGACAGGGGGCGCGGCTACACCTTC. Translation: CASSQGTSDRGRGYTF.

This clone was seen just once. The J gene is TRBJ2-1, the V gene TRBV6-6, with 8 positions matching TRBD2. The CDR3 length is 14 residues. The junction had 2 bases not matched to a gene; V was cut back by 5 bases and J by 2 bases. The germline gives CDR1 MNHNY, CDR2 SVGAGI (reference sequence). CDR3: CASSLAGAYNEQFF. DNA of the CDR3: TGTGCCAGCAGTCTAGCGGGCGCCTACAATGAGCAGTTCTTC.

CDR3 in amino acids: CASSPGGAGEKLFF. DNA for the CDR3: TGTGCCAGCAGCCCAGGGGGCGCGGGGGAAAAACTGTTTTTT. This chain uses TRBV5-5 with TRBJ1-4; TRBD1 matches 8 bases. With 4 bases clipped from V and 8 bases from J, the junction kept 7 bases outside the gene matches. The CDR3 has 14 amino acids. From germline, CDR1 is SGHKS and CDR2 YYEKEE (reference sequence).

The chain combines TRBV14 with TRBJ1-2; TRBD1 matches at 7 bases. This CDR3 region has 16 residues. J was trimmed by 6 bases and V by 0 bases; bases with no gene match: 10. The germline CDR1 and CDR2 sequences are SGHDN and FVKESK. The DNA for the CDR3 is TGTGCCAGCAGCCAAGATCAGGGACAGAACTTTCATGGCTACACCTTC. This sequence encodes CASSQDQGQNFHGYTF.